The TCR beta chain described here comes from a study of CD8 T cells in ankylosing spondylitis. TCRdb passed the 5' RACE reads through MiXCR, listing each CDR3 protein once. The sample consists of under 7,500 distinct CDR3 sequences, 2% to 2.5% of them appearing once. Overall study findings and caveats: A motif of fewer than ten highly homologous TCR beta variants was seen as apparently characteristic of ankylosing spondylitis blood.

CDR1 is SGDLS and CDR2 is YYNGEE in the germline V gene. This CDR3 has 13 amino acids. The J segment lost 7 bases and the V segment lost 4 bases, leaving 2 bases of the junction unmatched. This clonotype was detected ten times or more. Antigen: not known. The chain employs TRBV9 and TRBJ2-2, with 9 nucleotides matching TRBD1. The sequence derives from a male donor with ankylosing spondylitis or in good health (not recorded which). Sequencing was carried out using blood, either unsorted or a sorted T cell fraction (not recorded which). The CDR3 coding sequence is TGTGCCAGCAGCACGACAGGGGGCGGGGAGCTGTTTTTT. It yields the protein CASSTTGGGELFF.